Listed below are T cell receptor beta chains from one sample, sequenced in a study of blood T cell repertoires in COVID-19. Method: immunoSEQ multiplex PCR; TCRdb's copy keeps in-frame clones and lacks some. The sample yields 130,000 to 150,000 clones, 80% to 90% seen once. Sample: peripheral blood. The receptors derive from a human donor in a cohort sampled during active COVID-19. Both conserved end residues are part of each CDR3. Fields, in order: V gene, clone size, D gene, J gene, CDR3 DNA, CDR3 protein. The D gene is left open where the match is weak. Clone size is shown for a subset of rows, as once, few, many or a class of expanded clone.

>TRBV5-4|NA|NA|TRBJ2-6
TGTGCCAGCAGCTCAGGTGGGGCCAACGTCCTGACTTTC
CASSSGGANVLTF
>TRBV6-2/TRBV6-3|NA|TRBD2|TRBJ2-5
TGTGCCAGCAGTTACCGGGCTAGCGGGGGTCTTGGGGAGACCCAGTACTTC
CASSYRASGGLGETQYF
>TRBV27|NA|NA|TRBJ1-5
TGTGCCAGCAGGCGCGGGGGTAGCAATCAGCCCCAGCATTTT
CASRRGGSNQPQHF
>TRBV7-9|NA|NA|TRBJ1-4
TGTGCCAGCAGCTTTGGCGACAGACTGAGAGAAAAACTGTTTTTT
CASSFGDRLREKLFF
>TRBV11-3|NA|NA|TRBJ2-5
TGTGCCAGCAGCTTGGTGGCGGCTGAGACCCAGTACTTC
CASSLVAAETQYF
>TRBV19|NA|TRBD1|TRBJ1-3
TGTGCCAGTAGAGCAGGGGGCTCTGGAAACACCATATATTTT
CASRAGGSGNTIYF
>TRBV7-6|NA|TRBD1|TRBJ1-1
TGTGCCAGCAGCTTAGGCGGTTCGGCAGGGGGGACTGAAGCTTTCTTT
CASSLGGSAGGTEAFF
>TRBV5-1|NA|TRBD2|TRBJ2-3
TGCGCCAGCAGCTTATATATAGCGGGGGTTCCTAGCACAGATACGCAGTATTTT
CASSLYIAGVPSTDTQYF
>TRBV5-4|NA|NA|TRBJ1-1
TGTGCCAGCAGCTTGGGTTCGTCAGTATCGAACACTGAAGCTTTCTTT
CASSLGSSVSNTEAFF
>TRBV30|NA|TRBD1|TRBJ1-1
TGTGCCTGGAGCAGCCAGGGGGCGTCTGAGGGCACTGAAGCTTTCTTT
CAWSSQGASEGTEAFF
>TRBV5-1|NA|TRBD1|TRBJ2-2
TGCGCCAGCAGCCTGGACAGGGAGAACACCGGGGAGCTGTTTTTT
CASSLDRENTGELFF
>TRBV18|NA|TRBD1|TRBJ1-4
TGTGCCAGCTCACCGGGGACAGGCCCTAATGAAAAACTGTTTTTT
CASSPGTGPNEKLFF
>TRBV12-5|NA|NA|TRBJ1-4
TGTGCTAGTGGTTTGGTACGATGTCGTCATGAGGAAAAAACTGTTTTT
CASGLVRCRHEEKTVF
>TRBV7-2|NA|TRBD1|TRBJ1-2
TGTGCCAGCAGTTCGGACAGGGACTATGGCTACACCTTC
CASSSDRDYGYTF
>TRBV7-9|NA|NA|TRBJ1-2
TGTGCCAGCAGCTTATTAGAGGAGGGCTACACCTTC
CASSLLEEGYTF
>TRBV11-3|NA|TRBD2|TRBJ2-3
TGTGCCAGCAGCTACCTAGCGGGGGGGCCGGGTGTAACAGATACGCAGTATTTT
CASSYLAGGPGVTDTQYF
>TRBV5-1|NA|NA|TRBJ1-2
TGCGCCAGCAGCGAGGGAGGGAATGGCTACACCTTC
CASSEGGNGYTF
>TRBV28|NA|NA|TRBJ1-1
TGTGCCAGCAGGCCAAAGCCCCGGTCCACTGAAGCTTTCTTT
CASRPKPRSTEAFF
>TRBV15|once|NA|TRBJ1-5
TGTGCCACCAGCAGAGTCCCACGGGAGCCCCAGCATTTT
CATSRVPREPQHF
>TRBV19|NA|NA|TRBJ2-7
TGTGCCAGTAGTATTGGAGGGACCTCCTACGAGCAGTACTTC
CASSIGGTSYEQYF
>TRBV6-5|few|TRBD1|TRBJ1-2
TGTGCCAGCAGAAGACAGGGGGGCTACACCTTC
CASRRQGGYTF
>TRBV5-8|NA|NA|TRBJ1-3
TGTGCCAGCAGCTTGGAAGGACTCGGCAACACCATATATTTT
CASSLEGLGNTIYF
>TRBV6-2/TRBV6-3|NA|TRBD1|TRBJ1-2
TGTGCCAGCAGTTACTTGCCGGGACAGGGGGCTATCGGCTACACCTTC
CASSYLPGQGAIGYTF
>TRBV7-2|once|NA|TRBJ2-5
TGTGCCAGCAGCTTAGCGTCTAGTTTGCGAGAGACCCAGTACTTC
CASSLASSLRETQYF
>TRBV4-1|NA|NA|TRBJ1-1
TGCGCCAGCAGCCCTCAGGACAGAACTGAAGCTTTCTTT
CASSPQDRTEAFF
>TRBV6-5|NA|NA|TRBJ2-7
TGTGCCAGCAGTTACTCGATCAGCAGGGGCCACGAGCAGTACTTC
CASSYSISRGHEQYF
>TRBV2|NA|TRBD2|TRBJ2-4
TGTGCCAGCAGTGTAGATCAAGCGGGGTTCGCCAAAAACATTCAGTACTTC
CASSVDQAGFAKNIQYF
>TRBV5-1|NA|NA|TRBJ1-2
TGCGCCAGCAGCTCCGGGAGTTCGGGGTTTGTCTATGGCTACACCTTC
CASSSGSSGFVYGYTF
>TRBV9|once|TRBD1|TRBJ1-2
TGTGCCAGCAGCGTAGACCCCACAGGGGGAGACGGCTACACCTTC
CASSVDPTGGDGYTF
>TRBV11-2|NA|TRBD1|TRBJ1-2
TGTGCCAGCAGCCCCGGGACAGGGGCTATTAACTATGGCTACACCTTC
CASSPGTGAINYGYTF
>TRBV4-3|NA|NA|TRBJ1-3
TGCGCCAGCAGCCAAATTGTGTCGGGAAGCTCTGGAAACACCATATATTTT
CASSQIVSGSSGNTIYF
>TRBV19|NA|NA|TRBJ2-2
TGTGCCAGTAGTATAGTACAGCCCACCGGGGAGCTGTTTTTT
CASSIVQPTGELFF
>TRBV4-3|NA|TRBD2|TRBJ2-3
TGCGCCAGCAGCCAAGACGGGACTAGCGGGGATACGCAGTATTTT
CASSQDGTSGDTQYF
>TRBV3-1/TRBV3-2|NA|NA|TRBJ1-2
TGTGCCAGCAGCCCTACTTCGGCGGGCGGCTACACCTTC
CASSPTSAGGYTF
>TRBV2|NA|NA|TRBJ1-2
TGTGCCAGCCTTGTTGGGAGGGGGACACACGGCTACACCTTC
CASLVGRGTHGYTF
>TRBV4-3|NA|NA|TRBJ1-2
TGCGCCAGCAGCCAAGAACCGCAGGGGCCATTGGGCTACACCTTC
CASSQEPQGPLGYTF
>TRBV24-1|NA|NA|TRBJ2-3
TGTGCCACCACCTCAGGGGCGAGCACAGATACGCAGTATTTT
CATTSGASTDTQYF
>TRBV6-1|NA|TRBD1|TRBJ2-2
TGTGCCAGCAGTGACGGACAGGGGTACACCGGGGAGCTGTTTTTT
CASSDGQGYTGELFF
>TRBV5-1|NA|TRBD1|TRBJ1-1
TGCGCCAGCAGCTTCCGGGACAGGGGGCTCCTGAACACTGAAGCTTTCTTT
CASSFRDRGLLNTEAFF
>TRBV30|medium-sized|TRBD1|TRBJ1-1
TGTGCGATAGAGCCAGGGGGCCACACTGAAGCTTTCTTT
CAIEPGGHTEAFF
>TRBV21-1|NA|NA|TRBJ2-7
TGTGCCAGCAGCAGCACCAGCTACGAGCAGTACTTC
CASSSTSYEQYF
>TRBV27|NA|NA|TRBJ2-7
TGTGCCAGCAGGCTTAGCGGTACACCTTACGAGCAGTACTTC
CASRLSGTPYEQYF
>TRBV18|NA|NA|TRBJ1-1
TGTGCCAGCTCACCACCGATAGGAGACACTGAAGCTTTCTTT
CASSPPIGDTEAFF
>TRBV6-5|NA|TRBD1|TRBJ2-4
TGTGCCACTCAAGGGGGCGAAGAAGAAAACATTCAGTACTTC
CATQGGEEENIQYF
>TRBV5-4|few|TRBD1|TRBJ1-2
TGTGCCAGCAGCCCGCAGGGACAGGGCGACTATGGCTACACCTTC
CASSPQGQGDYGYTF
>TRBV4-1|once|NA|TRBJ2-1
TGCGCCAGCAGCCCCCACCGGGAGACCGCCGGCAATGAGCAGTTCTTC
CASSPHRETAGNEQFF
>TRBV7-9|NA|NA|TRBJ2-3
TGTGCCAGCAGCACAATACCAGATACGCAGTATTTT
CASSTIPDTQYF